This TCR beta chain was sequenced for a study of blood T cell repertoires in COVID-19. Sequencing used immunoSEQ multiplex PCR; TCRdb keeps in-frame clones, though not all of them. The table lists a few hundred thousand clones, approximately 85% of them singletons. The CDR3 runs to 11 residues. V dropped 3 bases and J dropped 5 bases, with 7 bases sitting between them. Germline V gene lookup returns CDR1 DFQATT and CDR2 SNEGSKA (reference sequence). This rearrangement joins TRBV20-1 to TRBJ1-2, with no clear D. The sequencing sample was made of peripheral blood. The sequence derives from a human donor in a cohort sampled during active COVID-19. The CDR3 region has the DNA TGCAGTGCTAGCGGGATTTATGGCTACACCTTC. It specifies CSASGIYGYTF.